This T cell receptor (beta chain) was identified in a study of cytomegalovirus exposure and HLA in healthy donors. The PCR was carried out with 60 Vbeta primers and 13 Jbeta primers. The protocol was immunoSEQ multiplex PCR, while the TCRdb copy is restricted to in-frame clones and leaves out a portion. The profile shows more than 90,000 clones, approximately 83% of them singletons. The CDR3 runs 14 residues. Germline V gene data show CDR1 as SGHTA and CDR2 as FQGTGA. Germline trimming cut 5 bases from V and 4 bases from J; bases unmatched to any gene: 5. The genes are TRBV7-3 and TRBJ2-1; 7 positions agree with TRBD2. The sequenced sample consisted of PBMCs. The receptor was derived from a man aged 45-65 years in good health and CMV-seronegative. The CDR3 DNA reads TGTGCCAGCAGCCTTCGGGGAGGGTACAATGAGCAGTTCTTC. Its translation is CASSLRGGYNEQFF.